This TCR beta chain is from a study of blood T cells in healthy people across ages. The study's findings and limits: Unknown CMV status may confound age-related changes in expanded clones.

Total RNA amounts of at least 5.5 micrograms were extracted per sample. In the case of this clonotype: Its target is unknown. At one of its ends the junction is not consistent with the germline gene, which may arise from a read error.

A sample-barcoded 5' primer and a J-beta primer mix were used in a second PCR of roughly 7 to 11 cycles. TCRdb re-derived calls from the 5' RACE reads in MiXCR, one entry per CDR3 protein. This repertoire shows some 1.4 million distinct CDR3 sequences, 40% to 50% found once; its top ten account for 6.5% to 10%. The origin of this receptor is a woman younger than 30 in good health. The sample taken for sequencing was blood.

As DNA, the CDR3 is TGCGCCGGCAGAAGGGGCGATCAGCCCCAGCATTTT. Residues: CAGRRGDQPQHF. This chain uses TRBV10-2 with TRBJ1-5; possibly TRBD1 for D (5 bases). This CDR3 comprises 12 residues. Germline V gene lookup returns CDR1 WSHSY and CDR2 SAAADI.